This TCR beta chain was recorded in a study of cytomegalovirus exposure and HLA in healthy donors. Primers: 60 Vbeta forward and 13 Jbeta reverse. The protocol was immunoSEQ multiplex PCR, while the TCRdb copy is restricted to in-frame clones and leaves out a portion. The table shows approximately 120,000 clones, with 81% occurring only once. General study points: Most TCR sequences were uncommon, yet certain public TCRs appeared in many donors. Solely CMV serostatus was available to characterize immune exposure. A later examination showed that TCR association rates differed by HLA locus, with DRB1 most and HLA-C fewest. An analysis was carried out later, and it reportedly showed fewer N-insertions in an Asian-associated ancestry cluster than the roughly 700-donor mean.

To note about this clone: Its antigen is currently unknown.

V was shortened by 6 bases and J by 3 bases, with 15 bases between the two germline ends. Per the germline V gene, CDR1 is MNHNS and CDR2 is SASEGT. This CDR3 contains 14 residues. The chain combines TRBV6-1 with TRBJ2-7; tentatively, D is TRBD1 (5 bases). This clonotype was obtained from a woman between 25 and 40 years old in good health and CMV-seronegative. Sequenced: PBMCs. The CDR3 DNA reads TGTGCCAGCAGGAGCTCTGGGGCTCTCTACGAGCAGTACTTC. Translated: CASRSSGALYEQYF.